This T cell receptor (beta chain) comes out of a study of blood T cell repertoires in COVID-19. Study at large: The samples span acute and convalescent COVID-19 from the United States, Italy and Spain.

This table comes from immunoSEQ multiplex PCR, and its TCRdb copy is limited to in-frame clones, with some not included. The sample carries about 280,000 clones, roughly 80% recorded once. With 5 bases clipped from V and 6 bases from J, the junction kept 6 bases outside the gene matches. The CDR3 extends over 14 amino acids. Germline-derived CDR1 and CDR2 are LNHDA and SQIVND (reference sequence). The rearrangement uses TRBV19 and TRBJ2-2; 7 bases are shared with TRBD1. Sequenced sample: PBMCs or T cells enriched from blood (not recorded which). The receptor was derived from a man between 40 and 49 years old who had been exposed to COVID-19. The CDR3 protein is CASSSTTGPGELFF. In DNA, the CDR3 is TGTGCCAGTAGTTCTACGACAGGGCCCGGGGAGCTGTTTTTT.